This T cell receptor (beta chain) emerged from a study of identical twins. This CDR3 is 11 amino acids long. This clonotype was seen ten or more times. Germline and junction disagree at one end, which may indicate a read error. TCRdb reprocessed the 5' RACE reads via MiXCR and lists one record per CDR3 protein. Found here are 200,000 to 300,000 distinct CDR3 sequences, 7.5% of them singletons; the top ten hold under 6%. This sample also belongs to another study, concerning yellow fever vaccine responses in identical twins.

The chain has TRBV12-3 or TRBV12-4 and TRBJ1-1, with D perhaps TRBD1 (6 bases). This sequence was found in a woman under 30 in good health. Sequencing was carried out using CD8+ T cells sorted from blood. The CDR3 protein is CASSEGDLKIF. In DNA, the CDR3 is TGTGCCAGCAGTGAGGGGGACCTTAAAATCTTT.